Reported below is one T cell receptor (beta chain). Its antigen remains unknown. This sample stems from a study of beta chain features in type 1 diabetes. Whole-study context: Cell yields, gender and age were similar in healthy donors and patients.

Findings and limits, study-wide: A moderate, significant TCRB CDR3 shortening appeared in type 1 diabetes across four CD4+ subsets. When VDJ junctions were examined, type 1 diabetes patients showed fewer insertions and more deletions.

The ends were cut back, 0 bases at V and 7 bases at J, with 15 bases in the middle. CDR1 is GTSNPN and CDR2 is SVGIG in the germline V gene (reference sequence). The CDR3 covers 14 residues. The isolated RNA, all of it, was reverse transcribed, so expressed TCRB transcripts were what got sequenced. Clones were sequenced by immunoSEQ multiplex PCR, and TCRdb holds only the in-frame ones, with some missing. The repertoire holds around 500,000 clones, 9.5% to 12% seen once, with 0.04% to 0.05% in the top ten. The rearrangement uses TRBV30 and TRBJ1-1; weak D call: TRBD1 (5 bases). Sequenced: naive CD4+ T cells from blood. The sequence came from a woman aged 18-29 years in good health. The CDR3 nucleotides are TGTGCCTGGAGTGTACAGGCGTCGGTCCGTGAAGCTTTCTTT. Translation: CAWSVQASVREAFF.